Listed below are T cell receptor beta chains from one sample, sequenced in a study of shared clonotypes between healthy human individuals. The repertoire was sequenced with immunoSEQ multiplex PCR; TCRdb's copy has only in-frame clones and lacks some. Of over a million clones listed, more than 95% are singletons. Sequencing was performed on naive CD4+ T cells sorted from blood. These receptors all stem from a man between 25 and 39 years old in good health. CDR3s include the opening cysteine and the closing phenylalanine or tryptophan. A D gene is named only where the DNA matches it firmly. Rows give clone size only sometimes, using once, few, many, or a class for an expanded clone.

d_gene	j_gene	v_gene	abundance	CDR3aa	CDR3nt
TRBD1	TRBJ1-4	TRBV4-1	-	CASSQDPGRGTNEKLFF	TGCGCCAGCAGCCAAGATCCGGGCAGGGGGACTAATGAAAAACTGTTTTTT
-	TRBJ1-5	TRBV7-6	-	CASSLRDGNNQPQHF	TGTGCCAGCAGCTTAAGAGACGGAAACAATCAGCCCCAGCATTTT
-	TRBJ2-3	TRBV11-2	-	CASSSDLSTDTQYF	TGTGCCAGCAGCTCGGACTTGAGCACAGATACGCAGTATTTT
-	TRBJ1-1	TRBV2	-	CASSEYGVNTEAFF	TGTGCCAGCAGTGAATACGGGGTGAACACTGAAGCTTTCTTT
TRBD2	TRBJ2-5	TRBV9	-	CASSPVLAGALVETQYF	TGTGCCAGCAGCCCGGTTCTAGCGGGAGCCTTGGTGGAGACCCAGTACTTC
-	TRBJ2-3	TRBV7-2	-	CASTFVVDTQYF	TGTGCCAGCACCTTCGTTGTGGATACGCAGTATTTT
-	TRBJ2-1	TRBV5-1	once	CASSLNGGPSFGHNEQFF	TGCGCCAGCAGCTTGAATGGAGGGCCATCTTTCGGACACAATGAGCAGTTCTTC
-	TRBJ2-3	TRBV4-3	-	CASSQDGTGAQYF	TGCGCCAGCAGCCAAGACGGTACGGGAGCGCAGTATTTT
-	TRBJ2-1	TRBV10-1	-	CASSSSRADNEQFF	TGCGCCAGCAGCTCAAGCAGGGCCGACAATGAGCAGTTCTTC
-	TRBJ2-7	TRBV7-9	-	CASSQGTPTFIDEQYF	TGTGCCAGCAGCCAAGGAACACCGACCTTTATCGACGAGCAGTACTTC
-	TRBJ2-2	TRBV18	once	CASSPIPGRPNTGELFF	TGTGCCAGCTCACCTATCCCAGGACGACCGAACACCGGGGAGCTGTTTTTT
TRBD1	TRBJ2-7	TRBV7-9	-	CASSLSGDRGYEQYF	TGTGCCAGCAGCTTATCGGGGGACAGGGGCTACGAGCAGTACTTC
TRBD2	TRBJ2-6	TRBV5-1	-	CASSFLGLAGVGGANVLTF	TGCGCCAGCAGCTTCCTAGGACTAGCGGGAGTAGGTGGGGCCAACGTCCTGACTTTC
-	TRBJ2-2	TRBV6-6	-	CASSLTRTGELFF	TGTGCCAGCAGCCTAACCCGGACCGGGGAGCTGTTTTTT
-	TRBJ2-7	TRBV7-8	-	CASSLVTQGSAEQYF	TGTGCCAGCAGCTTAGTTACCCAGGGATCGGCCGAGCAGTACTTC
-	TRBJ1-5	TRBV28	-	CASSLLGGAQPQHF	TGTGCCAGCAGTTTATTAGGGGGGGCTCAGCCCCAGCATTTT
TRBD1	TRBJ2-5	TRBV30	-	CAWSPSGQGQETQYF	TGTGCCTGGAGCCCTTCTGGACAGGGTCAAGAGACCCAGTACTTC